This entry lists 16 T cell receptor beta chains sequenced from one sample in a study of vaccination and CD4 T cells after COVID-19. Treatment denoted: approximately 9-day PBMC culture with coronavirus spike peptide pools or control peptides (ViraFEST assay). These receptors lack a known antigen. Cultured CD4+ T-cell DNA underwent Oncomine TCR Beta short-read sequencing. TCRdb independently ran MiXCR on the PCR reads; one entry per CDR3 protein. The sample comprises 15,000 to 20,000 distinct CDR3 sequences, roughly 30% of which are singletons, and around 14% rests with the top ten. The material sequenced was cultured CD4+ T cells from blood. These TCRs come from a human donor with COVID-19.

This clonotype occurred a few times. Germline and junction disagree at one end, which may indicate a read error. J is TRBJ2-5 and V is TRBV7-7; TRBD2 aligns across 11 bases. Germline assignment: CDR1 SSHAT and CDR2 FNYEAQ (reference sequence). This CDR3 spans 15 amino acids. CDR3 protein: CASSLASGGFETQYF. The CDR3 nucleotides are TGTGCTAGCAGCTTAGCTAGCGGGGGGTTTGAGACCCAGTACTTC.

This chain connects TRBV5-4 to TRBJ2-5; no firm D call. Trimming cost V 0 bases and J 8 bases, with 11 bases left between them. CDR3 length: 13 amino acids. Germline V gives CDR1 SGHNT, CDR2 YYREEE (reference sequence). CDR3 in amino acids: CASSLGGYYTQYF. Written as DNA, the CDR3 is TGTGCCAGCAGCTTGGGTGGCTACTACACCCAGTACTTC. Using reference TRBV5-4 and TRBJ2-5 for the parts outside the CDR3, the full variable domain is ETGVTQSPTHLIKTRGQQVTLRCSSQSGHNTVSWYQQALGQGPQFIFQYYREEENGRGNFPPRFSGLQFPNYSSELNVNALELDDSALYLCASSLGGYYTQYFGPGTRLLVL.

V is TRBV6-1 and J is TRBJ1-2; no clear D gene. CDR1 is MNHNS, CDR2 SASEGT, per germline. This CDR3 contains 17 residues. V dropped 3 bases and J dropped 4 bases, with 21 bases sitting between them. DNA of the CDR3: TGTGCCAGCAGTGACCACGTACACGGGCCCTTAGGCTATGGCTACACCTTC. Its translation: CASSDHVHGPLGYGYTF.

This clonotype was seen a handful of times. The chain links TRBV27 to TRBJ2-3; TRBD1 aligns across 9 bases. This CDR3 is 16 amino acids long. Trimming removed 5 bases from V and 8 bases from J; junction bases left unmatched: 14. Germline values: CDR1 MNHEY, CDR2 SMNVEV (reference sequence). The CDR3 sequence is CASSSFSGTGLSTQYF. DNA of the CDR3: TGTGCCAGCAGTAGCTTCTCCGGGACAGGGCTTTCTACGCAGTATTTT.

The chain links TRBV7-2 to TRBJ1-6; no reliable D call. The V end lost 2 bases, the J end lost 6 bases, and 2 bases lay between the germline ends. This CDR3 region has 12 residues. The V gene's germline CDR1 is SGHTA and CDR2 FQGNSA. For the CDR3, the DNA is TGTGCCAGCAGCTTAAGTAATTCACCCCTCCACTTT. It specifies CASSLSNSPLHF.

CDR3 amino acids: CSAIGFAASGDTDTQYF. The CDR3 DNA follows: TGCAGTGCTATTGGCTTTGCGGCTAGCGGGGACACAGATACGCAGTATTTT. The chain couples TRBV20-1 to TRBJ2-3; 9 bases are shared with TRBD2. CDR1 and CDR2 from the germline V gene are DFQATT and SNEGSKA (reference sequence). The CDR3 loop spans 17 amino acids. J gave up 2 bases and V 4 bases, and 13 bases lay outside the gene matches.

This clonotype was counted between two and nine times. The rearrangement links TRBV12-3 or TRBV12-4 to TRBJ1-5; D is undetermined. Trimming left V 6 bases short and J 0 bases short, with 6 bases between. The length of the CDR3 is 13 residues. CDR3 in DNA: TGTGCCAGCAGCCGGACTAGCAATCAGCCCCAGCATTTT. This encodes CASSRTSNQPQHF.

The chain employs TRBV20-1 and TRBJ1-5; 8 bases agree with TRBD1. The V gene end was trimmed by 7 bases and the J gene end by 2 bases; junction bases not matched to a gene: 7. The CDR3 is 14 residues long. From germline, CDR1 is DFQATT and CDR2 SNEGSKA (reference sequence). This CDR3 reads CSVAGGEGNQPQHF. The CDR3 DNA is TGCAGTGTGGCAGGGGGCGAAGGCAATCAGCCCCAGCATTTT.

CDR3 residues: CSAPPGGFSYGYTF. CDR3 nucleotides: TGCAGTGCTCCTCCGGGGGGGTTCAGCTATGGCTACACCTTC. The genes are TRBV20-1 and TRBJ1-2; a possible D gene is TRBD1 (5 bases). The ends were cut back, 5 bases at V and 4 bases at J, with 17 bases in the middle. Germline CDR1 DFQATT, CDR2 SNEGSKA (reference sequence). The CDR3 sequence is 14 residues long.

The chain carries TRBV7-9 and TRBJ2-7; D is ambiguous. Trimming took off 0 bases at V and 4 bases at J, with 7 bases between the two ends. The CDR3 extends over 13 amino acids. In germline, CDR1 is SEHNR, CDR2 FQNEAQ (reference sequence). CDR3: CASSLAGPYEQYF. CDR3 nucleotides: TGTGCCAGCAGCTTAGCTGGCCCTTACGAGCAGTACTTC.

The V gene is TRBV12-3 or TRBV12-4, the J gene TRBJ1-5; D remains unclear. Trimming removed 6 bases from V and 2 bases from J, with 11 bases in between. This CDR3 has 14 amino acids. DNA of the CDR3: TGTGCCAGCAGGGCCGGAGGAGGCAATCAGCCCCAGCATTTT. Its protein is CASRAGGGNQPQHF.

V usage is TRBV11-3 and J usage is TRBJ2-7, with D possibly being TRBD2 (5 bases). The V gene's germline CDR1 is SGHNT and CDR2 YENEEA. V lost 3 bases to trimming and J lost 2 bases, with 17 bases between them. The CDR3 is 16 amino acids. The chain's CDR3 is CASSFDGIRQPYEQYF. The CDR3 region has the DNA TGTGCCAGCAGCTTCGACGGGATACGCCAACCCTACGAGCAGTACTTC.

This sequence joins TRBV11-2 and TRBJ2-3, with D perhaps TRBD1 (5 bases). Between the trimmed V and J ends, which lost 0 bases and 4 bases, there was a span of 11 bases. Germline V gives CDR1 SGHAT, CDR2 FQNNGV. There are 15 residues in the CDR3. The CDR3 loop reads CASSLDGRAADTQYF. The CDR3, as DNA: TGTGCCAGCAGCTTAGATGGCAGGGCCGCAGATACGCAGTATTTT.

The genes are TRBV19 and TRBJ1-4, with TRBD1 matching 7 bases. V dropped 5 bases and J dropped 0; count of bases not matched to a gene: 12. Germline values: CDR1 LNHDA, CDR2 SQIVND (reference sequence). This CDR3 region has 18 residues. DNA of the CDR3: TGTGCCAGTAGTTCCCCGACAGGGCTTAAATCAACTAATGAAAAACTGTTTTTT. It yields the protein CASSSPTGLKSTNEKLFF.

The V and J genes are TRBV20-1 and TRBJ2-5, with D tentatively TRBD2 (6 bases). The V and J ends lost 5 bases and 1 base respectively, with 17 bases between them. Germline loops: CDR1 DFQATT, CDR2 SNEGSKA (reference sequence). The CDR3 sequence is 15 residues long. The CDR3 region is CSASPPAGRQETQYF. The DNA of the CDR3 is TGCAGTGCTTCCCCCCCGGCGGGACGCCAAGAGACCCAGTACTTC.

The rearrangement uses TRBV5-1 and TRBJ2-2; D could derive from TRBD1 or TRBD2 (6 bases each). CDR1 and CDR2 (germline): SGHRS, YFSETQ. Trimming stripped 0 bases from V and 6 bases from J, with 15 bases between. The CDR3 spans 16 residues. The CDR3 DNA is TGCGCCAGCAGCTTGGGTGACCGGGGGCGACCCGGGGAGCTGTTTTTT. This gives the protein CASSLGDRGRPGELFF.